The source of this T cell receptor beta chain is a study of Graves' ophthalmopathy and Graves' hyperthyroidism. Study overall: Peripheral blood was collected at initial diagnosis, before any treatment. General observations from the study: Sensitivity reached roughly 71% and specificity roughly 72% when the model predicted ophthalmopathy progression.

Amplification of TCR beta CDR3 regions used RNA transcripts. In the first round, RT-PCR was carried out with HTBI primers, and a multiplex PCR formed the second round. MiXCR, run by TCRdb on the multiplex PCR reads, gives a single entry per CDR3 protein. Among a few hundred thousand distinct CDR3 sequences listed, around 18% were seen once. The authors used Ficoll-Paque density gradient centrifugation to separate PBMCs. The input was 7.5 to 10 ml of fresh peripheral blood. Trimming removed 0 bases at V and 4 bases at J, with 15 bases between. The CDR3 has 16 amino acids. Looked up from germline, CDR1 is MGHRA and CDR2 is YSYEKL. Details on this clonotype: Its target is not known.

The chain carries TRBV4-1 and TRBJ2-5; either TRBD1 or TRBD2 may fit D (5 bases each). The TCR was taken from a woman under 30 with Graves' ophthalmopathy. The sample taken for sequencing was peripheral blood. The CDR3 sequence: CASSQEAGRDGETQYF. CDR3 nucleotides: TGCGCCAGCAGCCAAGAGGCGGGCAGGGATGGAGAGACCCAGTACTTC.